What follows describes a single TCR beta chain. One end of the junction fails to match germline, which may point to a read error. Original processing notes: Nucleated cell counts were estimated from reference gene primer amplification. The method was immunoSEQ multiplex PCR; TCRdb's version includes in-frame clones alone and lacks a portion of them. The V and J calls and clone size were taken over from that table, and D and trimming were inferred from the DNA. This table has about 250,000 clones, 65% to 85% appearing once. The source of the sample is a study of blood T cell repertoires in COVID-19. Study-wide background: Sites in the United States, Italy and Spain provided acute and convalescent COVID-19 samples. Sources were T cells, B-cell-depleted T cells, or PBMCs; the material itself was cDNA or gDNA.

Per germline, CDR1 SEHNR and CDR2 FQNEAQ (reference sequence). CDR3 size: 15 residues. This clonotype was obtained from an older man with acute or convalescent COVID-19. The chain uses TRBV7-9 and TRBJ2-3; D may be TRBD1 (6 bases). Sample: peripheral blood. DNA of the CDR3: TGTGCCAGCAGCATAGCTACAGGGTTTGAAGATACGCAGTATTTT. Translation gives CASSIATGFEDTQYF.